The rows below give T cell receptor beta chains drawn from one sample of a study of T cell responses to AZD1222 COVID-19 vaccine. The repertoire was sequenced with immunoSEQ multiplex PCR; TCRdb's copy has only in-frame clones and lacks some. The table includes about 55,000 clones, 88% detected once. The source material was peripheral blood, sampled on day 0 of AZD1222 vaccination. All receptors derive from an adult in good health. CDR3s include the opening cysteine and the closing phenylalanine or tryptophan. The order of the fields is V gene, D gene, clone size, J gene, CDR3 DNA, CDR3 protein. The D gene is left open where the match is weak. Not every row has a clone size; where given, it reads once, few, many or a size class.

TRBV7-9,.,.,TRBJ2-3,TGTGCCAGCAGCTTAGGAGGACTAAAATGGGATACGCAGTATTTT,CASSLGGLKWDTQYF
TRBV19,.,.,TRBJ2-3,TGTGCCAGTAGTTTCTCAGACAGCACAGATACGCAGTATTTT,CASSFSDSTDTQYF
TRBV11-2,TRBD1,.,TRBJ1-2,TGTGCCAGCAGCTTAGGACAGGGGAACTATGGCTACACCTTC,CASSLGQGNYGYTF
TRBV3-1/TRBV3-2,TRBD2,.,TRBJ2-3,TGTGCCAGCAGCCAATGGCTAAAATCTAGCGGGAGCGGCACAGATACGCAGTATTTT,CASSQWLKSSGSGTDTQYF
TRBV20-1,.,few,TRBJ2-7,TGCAGTGCTAGTATAGCAAGCCCCTACGAGCAGTACTTC,CSASIASPYEQYF
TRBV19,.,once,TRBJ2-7,TGTGCCAGTAGTATTTACGGGGGCGACTCCTACGAGCAGTACTTC,CASSIYGGDSYEQYF
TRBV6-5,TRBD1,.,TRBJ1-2,TGTGCCAGCAGACCGACAGGGGTGGGCTATGGCTACACCTTC,CASRPTGVGYGYTF
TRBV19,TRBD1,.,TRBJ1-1,TGTGCCAGTAAACAGGGGCCGAACACTGAAGCTTTCTTT,CASKQGPNTEAFF
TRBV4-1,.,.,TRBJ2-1,TGCGCCAGCAGCCAAGACGGCTCGCCGGCTCCCAATGAGCAGTTCTTC,CASSQDGSPAPNEQFF
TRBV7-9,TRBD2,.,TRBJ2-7,TGTGCCAGCAGCTTAGCGGGACTAGCGGGGTACGAGCAGTACTTC,CASSLAGLAGYEQYF
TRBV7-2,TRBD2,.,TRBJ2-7,TGTGCCAGCAGCCCCGATCCGGGACTAGCCTACGAGCAGTACTTC,CASSPDPGLAYEQYF
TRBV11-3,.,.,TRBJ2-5,TGTGCCAGCAGCTTAGGAATGACTAGGGATGAGACCCAGTACTTC,CASSLGMTRDETQYF
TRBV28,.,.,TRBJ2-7,TGTGCCAGCAGTTTAAGGCAGGGGTCCTACGAGCAGTACTTC,CASSLRQGSYEQYF
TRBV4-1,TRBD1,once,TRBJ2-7,TGCGCCAGCAGCCGACGCACTTTCCGGGACAGTTCCTACGAGCAGTACTTC,CASSRRTFRDSSYEQYF
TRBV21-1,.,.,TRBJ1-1,TGTGCCAGCAACCTAACAGTAATGAACACTGAAGCTTTCTTT,CASNLTVMNTEAFF
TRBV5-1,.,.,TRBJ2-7,TGCGCCAGCAGCAGTGACACCTCCTCCTACGAGCAGTACTTC,CASSSDTSSYEQYF
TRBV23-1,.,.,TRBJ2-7,TGCGCCAGCAGTCAATCGAGCGGGGGACAGGAGTACTCCTACGAGCAGTACTTC,CASSQSSGGQEYSYEQYF
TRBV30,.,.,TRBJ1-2,TGTGCCTGGAGTCGATCCCCGATCTATGGCTACACCTTC,CAWSRSPIYGYTF
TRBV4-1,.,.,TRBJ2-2,TGCGCCAGCAGCCAATCGAGAGAGACAGGTTCGTGGACCGGGGAGCTGTTTTTT,CASSQSRETGSWTGELFF
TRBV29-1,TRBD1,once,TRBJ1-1,TGCAGCGTTTACAGGGGCACTGAAGCTTTCTTT,CSVYRGTEAFF
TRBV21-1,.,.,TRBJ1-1,TGTGCCAGCAGCAAAGGAACAGGCGCCGAAGCTTTCTTT,CASSKGTGAEAFF
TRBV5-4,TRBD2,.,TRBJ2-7,TGTGCCAGCAGCTTTACTAGCGGATCCTACGAGCAGTACTTC,CASSFTSGSYEQYF
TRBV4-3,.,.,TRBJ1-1,TGCGCCAGCAGCCAAGGCCGCATCCGGAACACTGAAGCTTTCTTT,CASSQGRIRNTEAFF
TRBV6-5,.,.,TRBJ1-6,TGTGCCAGCAGTTACACGACGGGGTCTAATTCACCCCTCCACTTT,CASSYTTGSNSPLHF
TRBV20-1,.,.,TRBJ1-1,TGCAGTGCTAGATGGACTGAAGCTTTCTTT,CSARWTEAFF
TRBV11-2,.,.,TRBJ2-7,TGTGCCAGCAGCTCCTTAGCCGCGACCGGGCTTCGTCTTAACGAGCAGTACTTC,CASSSLAATGLRLNEQYF
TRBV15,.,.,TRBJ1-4,TGTGCCACCAGCAGAGATACGGGCTATGAAAAACTGTTTTTT,CATSRDTGYEKLFF
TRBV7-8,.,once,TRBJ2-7,TGTGCCAGCAGCTTAAGGGGGGGACACAGAGTTGAGAGTGGCGAGCAGTACTTC,CASSLRGGHRVESGEQYF
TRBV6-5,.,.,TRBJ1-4,TGTGCCAGCAGCTCTATCGGGGAAAAACTGTTTTTT,CASSSIGEKLFF
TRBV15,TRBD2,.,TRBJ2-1,TGTGCCACCCAAGCCAAAAACCTAGCGGGAGGGCCTAGTAATGAGCAGTTCTTC,CATQAKNLAGGPSNEQFF
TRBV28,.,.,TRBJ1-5,TGTGCCAGCAGTTTTCAGGTCGGACAGCCCCAGCATTTT,CASSFQVGQPQHF
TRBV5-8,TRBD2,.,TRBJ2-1,TGTGCCAGCAGCTTGGAACGGGGGGGAATTTTCAATGAGCAGTTCTTC,CASSLERGGIFNEQFF
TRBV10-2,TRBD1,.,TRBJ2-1,TGCGCCAGCAGTGAGTCGCTGACAGGGGGCATGAATGAGCAGTTCTTC,CASSESLTGGMNEQFF
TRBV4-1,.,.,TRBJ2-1,.,CASSQTDWGGGSKFF
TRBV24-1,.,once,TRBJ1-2,TGTGCCACCAGTGACGCCCTTTACCCCGGCTACACCTTC,CATSDALYPGYTF
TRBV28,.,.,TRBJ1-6,TGTGCCAGCAGTTTGGCGGTAGCGGATAATTCACCCCTCCACTTT,CASSLAVADNSPLHF
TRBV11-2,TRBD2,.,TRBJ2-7,TGTGCCAGCAGCTTAGGACTAGCAGGCGAGCAGTACTTC,CASSLGLAGEQYF
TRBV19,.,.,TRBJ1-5,TGTGCCAGTAGTATAGGGGAGACCGGTCAGCCCCAGCATTTT,CASSIGETGQPQHF
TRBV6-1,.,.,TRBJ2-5,TGTGCCAGCAGTGAAGCGCAAGAGACCCAGTACTTC,CASSEAQETQYF
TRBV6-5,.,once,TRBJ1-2,TGTGCCAGCAGTTACTCGATACAGGGCGCCGGGGGCTACACCTTC,CASSYSIQGAGGYTF
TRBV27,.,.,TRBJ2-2,TGTGCCAGCAGTTATTCCAGGGGTAACACCGGGGAGCTGTTTTTT,CASSYSRGNTGELFF
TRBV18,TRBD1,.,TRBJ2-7,TGTGCCAGCTCATCATATGGGACAGGGTACTCCTACGAGCAGTACTTC,CASSSYGTGYSYEQYF
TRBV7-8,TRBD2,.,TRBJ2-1,TGTGCCAGCAGCTCCCGTGGTGGGCGGGGGTCCTACAATGAGCAGTTCTTC,CASSSRGGRGSYNEQFF
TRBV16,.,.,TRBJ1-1,TGTGCCAGCAGCCAATTCCAGGGCACCAACACTGAAGCTTTCTTT,CASSQFQGTNTEAFF
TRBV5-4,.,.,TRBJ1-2,TGTGCCAGCAGCTCCGACAGGACTTATGGCTACACCTTC,CASSSDRTYGYTF
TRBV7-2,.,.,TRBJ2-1,TGTGCCAGCAGCTTAGAATCCGTCTCCTACAATGAGCAGTTCTTC,CASSLESVSYNEQFF
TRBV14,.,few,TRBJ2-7,TGTGCCAGCAGCCACGGACAGAGTCGGCTCTACGAGCAGTACTTC,CASSHGQSRLYEQYF
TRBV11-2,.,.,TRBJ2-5,TGTGCCAGCAGCTCTGACCCTTGGCAGACCCAGTACTTC,CASSSDPWQTQYF